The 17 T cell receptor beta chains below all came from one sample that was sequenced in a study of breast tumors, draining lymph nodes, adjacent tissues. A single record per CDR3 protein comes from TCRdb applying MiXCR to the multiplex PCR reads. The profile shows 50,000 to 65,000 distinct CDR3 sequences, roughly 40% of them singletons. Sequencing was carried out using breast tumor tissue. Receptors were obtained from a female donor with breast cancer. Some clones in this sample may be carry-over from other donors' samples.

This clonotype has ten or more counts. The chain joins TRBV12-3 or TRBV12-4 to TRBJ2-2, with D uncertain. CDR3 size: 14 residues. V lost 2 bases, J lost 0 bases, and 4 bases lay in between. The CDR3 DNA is TGTGCCAGCAGTTTACATACGAACACCGGGGAGCTGTTTTTT. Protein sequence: CASSLHTNTGELFF.

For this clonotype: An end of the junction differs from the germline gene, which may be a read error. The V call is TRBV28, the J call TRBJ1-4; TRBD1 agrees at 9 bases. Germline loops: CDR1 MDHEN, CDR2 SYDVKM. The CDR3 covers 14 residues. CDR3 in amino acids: CAGSRGQGNEKLFF. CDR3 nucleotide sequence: TGTGCCGGCAGTCGGGGACAGGGAAATGAAAAACTGTTTTTT.

The DNA for the CDR3 is TGTGCTCACAGCCTGGGCCTCCAGGCTGTGAGCACAGATACGCAGTATTTT. Residues: CAHSLGLQAVSTDTQYF. The chain has TRBV14 and TRBJ2-3; D remains ambiguous. This CDR3 comprises 17 residues. Germline CDR1 SGHDN, CDR2 FVKESK.

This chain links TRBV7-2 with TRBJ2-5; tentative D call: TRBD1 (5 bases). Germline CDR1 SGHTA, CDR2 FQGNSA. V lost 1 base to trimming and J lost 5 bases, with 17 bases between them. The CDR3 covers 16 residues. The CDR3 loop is CASSLVGRGGQETQYF. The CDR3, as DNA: TGTGCCAGCAGCTTAGTGGGAAGGGGCGGTCAGGAGACCCAGTACTTC.

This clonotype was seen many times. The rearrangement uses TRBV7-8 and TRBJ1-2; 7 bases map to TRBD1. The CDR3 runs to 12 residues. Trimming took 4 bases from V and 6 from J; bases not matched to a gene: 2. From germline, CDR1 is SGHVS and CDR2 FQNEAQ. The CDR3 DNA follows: TGTGCCAGCAGCTACGACAGGGATGGCTACACCTTC. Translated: CASSYDRDGYTF.

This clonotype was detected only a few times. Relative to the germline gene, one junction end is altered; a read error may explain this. The CDR3 reads CVSSPSRQGLYGYTF. The CDR3 DNA follows: TGTGTCAGCTCACCATCAAGACAGGGCCTTTATGGCTACACCTTC. This chain links TRBV18 with TRBJ1-2; 7 bases are a match to TRBD1. Germline V CDR1 and CDR2: KGHSH, LQKENI. The CDR3 sequence is 15 residues long.

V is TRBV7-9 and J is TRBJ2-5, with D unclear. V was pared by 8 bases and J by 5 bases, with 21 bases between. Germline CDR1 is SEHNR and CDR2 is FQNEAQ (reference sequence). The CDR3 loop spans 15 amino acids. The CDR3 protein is CASRAPLSSVETQYF. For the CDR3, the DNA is TGTGCCAGCCGGGCCCCGCTCTCCTCGGTGGAGACCCAGTACTTC.

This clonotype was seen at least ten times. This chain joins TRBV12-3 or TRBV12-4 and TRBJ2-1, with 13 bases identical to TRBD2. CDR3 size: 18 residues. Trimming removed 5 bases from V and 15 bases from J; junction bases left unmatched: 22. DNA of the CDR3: TGTGCCAGCAGTCCCCGATCCCAGGGACTAGCGGGACCACGGTGGCCGTTCTTC. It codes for CASSPRSQGLAGPRWPFF.

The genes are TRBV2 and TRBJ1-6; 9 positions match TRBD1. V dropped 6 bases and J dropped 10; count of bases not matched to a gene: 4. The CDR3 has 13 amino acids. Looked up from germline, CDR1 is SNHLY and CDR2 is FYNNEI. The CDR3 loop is CASRQGAKSPLHF. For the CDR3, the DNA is TGTGCCAGCAGACAGGGGGCGAAGTCACCCCTCCACTTT.

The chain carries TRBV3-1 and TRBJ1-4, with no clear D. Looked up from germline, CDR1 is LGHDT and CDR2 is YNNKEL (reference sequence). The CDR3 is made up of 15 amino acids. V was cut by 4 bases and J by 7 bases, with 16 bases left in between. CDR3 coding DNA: TGTGCCAGCAGCCTTAAGGGCAGTGGGAGTGAAAAACTGTTTTTT. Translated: CASSLKGSGSEKLFF. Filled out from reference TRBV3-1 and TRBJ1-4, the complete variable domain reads DTAVSQTPKYLVTQMGNDKSIKCEQNLGHDTMYWYKQDSKKFLKIMFSYNNKELIINETVPNRFSPKSPDKAHLNLHINSLELGDSAVYFCASSLKGSGSEKLFFGSGTQLSVL.

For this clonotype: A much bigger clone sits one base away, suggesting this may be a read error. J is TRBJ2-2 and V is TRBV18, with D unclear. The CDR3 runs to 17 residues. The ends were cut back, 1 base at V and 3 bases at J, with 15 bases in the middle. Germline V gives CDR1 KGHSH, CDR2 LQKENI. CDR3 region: CASSPLGDPMYTGELFF. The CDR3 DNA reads TGTGCCAGCTCACCACTTGGGGATCCGATGTACACCGGGGAGCTGTTTTTT.

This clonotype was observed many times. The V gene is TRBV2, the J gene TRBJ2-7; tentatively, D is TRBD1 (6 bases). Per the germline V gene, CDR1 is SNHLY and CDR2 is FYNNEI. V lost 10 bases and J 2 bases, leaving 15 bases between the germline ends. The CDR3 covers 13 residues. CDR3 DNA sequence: TGTGCCACCTGCCGGGACACCGCCTACGAGCAGTACTTC. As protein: CATCRDTAYEQYF.

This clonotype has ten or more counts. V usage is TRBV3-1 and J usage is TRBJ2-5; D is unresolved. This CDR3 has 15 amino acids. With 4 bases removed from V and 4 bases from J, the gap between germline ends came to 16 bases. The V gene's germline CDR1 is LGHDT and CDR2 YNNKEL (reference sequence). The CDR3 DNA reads TGTGCCAGCAGCCCACAGCTAGTCCGTGGAGAGACCCAGTACTTC. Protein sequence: CASSPQLVRGETQYF.

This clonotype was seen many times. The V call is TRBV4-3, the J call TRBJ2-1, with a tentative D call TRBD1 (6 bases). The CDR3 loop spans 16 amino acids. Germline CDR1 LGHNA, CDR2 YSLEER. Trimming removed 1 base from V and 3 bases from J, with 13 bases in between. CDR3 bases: TGCGCCAGCAGCCAAGGCGTCAGGGGTGACTACAATGAGCAGTTCTTC. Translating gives CASSQGVRGDYNEQFF.

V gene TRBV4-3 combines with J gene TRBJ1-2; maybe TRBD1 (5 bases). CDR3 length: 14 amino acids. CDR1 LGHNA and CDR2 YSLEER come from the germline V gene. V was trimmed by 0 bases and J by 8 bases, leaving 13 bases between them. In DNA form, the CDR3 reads TGCGCCAGCAGCCAAGAGGTATCCGGGGACGGCTACACCTTC. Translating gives CASSQEVSGDGYTF.

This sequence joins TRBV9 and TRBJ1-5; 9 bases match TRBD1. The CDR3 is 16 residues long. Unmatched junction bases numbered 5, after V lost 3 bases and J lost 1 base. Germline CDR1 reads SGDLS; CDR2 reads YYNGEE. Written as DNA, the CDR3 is TGTGCCAGCAGCGAGTCGGGGACAGGGAGCAATCAGCCCCAGCATTTT. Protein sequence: CASSESGTGSNQPQHF.

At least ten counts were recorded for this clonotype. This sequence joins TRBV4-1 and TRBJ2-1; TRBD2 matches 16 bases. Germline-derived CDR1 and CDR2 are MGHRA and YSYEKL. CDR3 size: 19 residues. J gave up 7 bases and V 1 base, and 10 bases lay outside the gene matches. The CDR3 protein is CASSQAGTSGRALRNEQFF. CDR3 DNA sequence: TGCGCCAGCAGCCAAGCCGGGACTAGCGGGAGGGCCCTCCGGAATGAGCAGTTCTTC.